The next 18 T cell receptor beta chains were all read from a single sample in a study of TET2 disruption in CD19-targeted CAR T cells (dated by TCRdb to between 2018 and 2020). The library was built by means of the immunoSEQ multiplex PCR assay. TCRdb took over this immuneACCESS table, retaining in-frame rearrangements with V and J assigned. Such tables are incomplete; in checked studies, under half of the missing clones stem from an unresolved V gene, and the remainder is unexplained. The table of this sample itemizes 20,000 to 30,000 clones. The ten top clones hold 1.9% of the sample. Their cognate antigens are unknown. Per the publication, the treatment or condition label means: autologous CTL019 cells: CD19 CAR with 4-1BB and CD3 zeta domains. This material consisted of CD8- CAR+ T cells sorted from cultured blood T cells, taken for CD19 CAR T cell therapy. The cell subset or site label here, explained by the study, means: CD8-negative CAR-positive T cells from the infusion product. These receptors all come from a man in his sixties or seventies with chronic lymphocytic leukemia.

For this clone: The read gets to within 3 residues of the CDR3 end, and the germline J gene fills in the rest. This chain joins TRBV10-3 and TRBJ2-1; D is possibly TRBD2 (6 bases). CDR3 length equals 15 residues. The V and J ends lost 5 bases and 5 bases respectively, with 16 bases between them. CDR1 ENHRY and CDR2 SYGVKD come from the germline V gene. CDR3 DNA, as far as it was read: TGTGCCATCAGTTCCCTTCAACCGGGGGACAATGAG. It encodes CAISSLQPGDNE. The full CDR3 sequence reads CAISSLQPGDNEQFF.

Regarding this clone: The read terminates 3 residues ahead of where the CDR3 ends, so the germline J gene completes it. The chain links TRBV6-2 or TRBV6-3 to TRBJ2-4; 8 bases align to TRBD1. Germline V gene sequence: CDR1 MNHEY, CDR2 SVGEGT. This CDR3 contains 16 residues. The CDR3 loop reads CASRSDRGSFGQPQYF. The CDR3 bases that were read are TGTGCCAGCAGGTCAGACAGGGGTAGTTTTGGTCAGCCT.

A word on this clone: The read finishes 3 residues shy of the CDR3 end, and the germline J gene is used to complete it. This rearrangement joins TRBV5-1 to TRBJ2-1; 9 bases are a match to TRBD2. V gave up 0 bases and J gave up 8 bases; unmatched junction bases: 12. This CDR3 is built from 17 residues. Germline CDR1 SGHRS, CDR2 YFSETQ. The CDR3 bases that were read are TGCGCCAGCAGCTTGGCCTCTTGGGGTAGCGGGGGCGATGAG. This codes for CASSLASWGSGGDE. The whole CDR3 protein reads CASSLASWGSGGDEQFF.

On this clone: The read ends 3 residues early relative to the CDR3; the germline J gene fills the gap. The gene calls are TRBV5-4 and TRBJ1-1, with unresolved D. Germline CDR1 is SGHNT and CDR2 is YYREEE (reference sequence). V dropped 3 bases and J dropped 4 bases, with 13 bases sitting between them. CDR3 length equals 14 residues. The chain's CDR3 is CASSSGPMTTEAFF. The CDR3 bases that were read are TGTGCCAGCAGCTCGGGTCCCATGACCACTGAA.

A note on this clone: The CDR3 is cut off 3 residues early in the read; its end comes from the germline J gene. The genes are TRBV7-3 and TRBJ2-1; 9 positions agree with TRBD1. From germline, CDR1 is SGHTA and CDR2 FQGTGA. V was pared by 5 bases and J by 1 base, with 6 bases of the junction left unmatched. This CDR3 region has 16 residues. This chain's CDR3 is CASSGTGGSSYNEQFF. The sequenced part of the CDR3 DNA is TGTGCCAGCAGCGGTACAGGGGGCTCGTCCTACAATGAG.

Turning to this clone: The CDR3 end falls 3 residues outside the read, so it is completed with the germline J gene. The V call is TRBV20-1, the J call TRBJ2-3; TRBD1 matches 7 bases. The CDR3 runs 13 residues. Looked up from germline, CDR1 is DFQATT and CDR2 is SNEGSKA (reference sequence). CDR3 sequence: CSVETGNQETQYF. Incomplete CDR3 DNA: TGCAGTGTGGAGACAGGGAACCAAGAGACG.

About this clone itself: At one end, the junction sequence differs from germline, possibly due to a read error. The read ends 3 residues before the CDR3 terminus; that terminus is restored from the germline J gene. The sample holds other DNA sequences that translate to the same CDR3. The chain carries TRBV2 and TRBJ1-2; no clear D gene. Germline V gene data show CDR1 as SNHLY and CDR2 as FYNNEI. The CDR3 has 13 amino acids. The DNA read from the CDR3 is TGTGCCAGCACGATCGACAAAGGCTATGGT. Translated, it gives CASTIDKGYG. The full-length CDR3 reads as CASTIDKGYGYTF. The full variable domain, in which reference TRBV2 and TRBJ1-2 provide the parts outside the CDR3, is EPEVTQTPSHQVTQMGQEVILRCVPISNHLYFYWYRQILGQKVEFLVSFYNNEISEKSEIFDDQFSVERPDGSNFTLKIRSTKLEDSAMYFCASTIDKGYGYTFGSGTRLTVV.

As to this clone: The read ends 3 residues shy of where the CDR3 ends; the end is completed using the germline J gene. The chain joins TRBV7-3 to TRBJ2-4, with a possible D match to TRBD2 (7 bases). Germline V CDR1 and CDR2: SGHTA, FQGTGA. The CDR3 totals 14 residues. CDR3 in amino acids: CASSLGDGGHGQYF. The CDR3 DNA, read in part, is TGTGCCAGCAGCTTAGGGGACGGGGGGCATGGT.

The CDR3 sequence: CASSGTGNLAGANVLTF. The CDR3 bases that were read are TGTGCCAGCAGTGGGACAGGGAACCTCGCTGGGGCCAACGTC. This chain connects TRBV7-3 to TRBJ2-6; 9 nucleotides align to TRBD1. The CDR3 end falls 3 residues outside the read, so it is completed with the germline J gene. This CDR3 is 17 amino acids long. Germline CDR1 is SGHTA and CDR2 is FQGTGA. V was clipped by 6 bases and J by 2 bases; unmatched bases: 8.

Worth noting for this clone: The read terminates 3 residues ahead of where the CDR3 ends, so the germline J gene completes it. This sequence joins TRBV7-9 and TRBJ1-2, with D maybe TRBD1 (5 bases). Germline CDR1 SEHNR, CDR2 FQNEAQ (reference sequence). CDR3 length: 13 residues. The CDR3 loop is CAKGLAGSNDYTF. The sequenced CDR3 bases are TGTGCCAAGGGACTAGCGGGTTCTAATGAC.

Comments on this clone: The CDR3 end is not reached by the read, which stops 3 residues before it; the germline J gene fills it in. This chain links TRBV29-1 with TRBJ2-2, with 10 bases matching TRBD1. The CDR3 length is 16 residues. Germline lookup yields CDR1 SQVTM and CDR2 ANQGSEA. The CDR3 DNA, read in part, is TGCAGCGTCTGGGGGACAGGGGCCTCTGGGGCCAACGTG. The encoded protein is CSVWGTGASGANV. The complete CDR3 reads CSVWGTGASGANVLFF.

On this clone itself: The read terminates 3 residues before the CDR3 end, so the remaining end is supplied by the germline J gene. The chain joins TRBV7-9 to TRBJ2-4; possible D gene TRBD1, 6 bases. From germline, CDR1 is SEHNR and CDR2 FQNEAQ (reference sequence). The CDR3 loop spans 15 amino acids. CDR3 amino acids: CASSLAKGHSYGQYF. Incomplete CDR3 DNA: TGTGCCAGCAGCTTAGCAAAGGGACACTCCTATGGT.

As for this clone: Sequencing ends 3 residues short of the CDR3 end; the germline J gene provides the rest. The chain carries TRBV5-4 and TRBJ1-2; 8 bases map to TRBD1. The CDR3 runs to 15 residues. Germline CDR1 is SGHNT and CDR2 is YYREEE (reference sequence). After removal of 2 bases from V and 4 bases from J, the junction contained 7 bases not matched to a gene. The part of the CDR3 DNA that was read is TGTGCCAGCAGCTTTGGGAACAGGGGGACCTATGGC. Translating gives CASSFGNRGTYG. The full CDR3 protein reads CASSFGNRGTYGYTF.

As regards this clone: Coverage ceases 3 residues before the CDR3 finishes, and the germline J gene fills in the end. This rearrangement joins TRBV9 to TRBJ1-6; 10 nucleotides line up with TRBD1. The germline gives CDR1 SGDLS, CDR2 YYNGEE. CDR3 size: 15 residues. Losses at the gene ends were 4 bases for V and 7 bases for J; bases not matched to a gene: 5. The CDR3 loop reads CASSPGQGENSPLHF. The sequenced CDR3 bases are TGTGCCAGCAGCCCAGGACAGGGGGAGAATTCACCC.

Turning to this clone: The CDR3 end is not reached by the read, which stops 3 residues before it; the germline J gene fills it in. This chain connects TRBV6-2 or TRBV6-3 to TRBJ1-1, with no clear D. The germline CDR1 and CDR2 sequences are MNHEY and SVGEGT. CDR3 length equals 13 residues. CDR3 sequence reads: CASSLLMDFRAFF. Incomplete CDR3 DNA: TGTGCCAGCAGCCTACTCATGGACTTCAGA.

Comments on this clone: The missing CDR3 end, 3 residues past where the read stops, is filled in from the germline J gene. The gene calls are TRBV6-1 and TRBJ2-7; tentative D call: TRBD2 (6 bases). With 8 bases removed from V and 2 bases from J, the gap between germline ends came to 16 bases. CDR3 length: 14 amino acids. CDR1 is MNHNS, CDR2 SASEGT, per germline. Partial CDR3 DNA: TGTGCCAGCCGTGGCGGGATGGTTCCCTACGAG. Protein sequence: CASRGGMVPYE. The full CDR3 is CASRGGMVPYEQYF.

Here the CDR3 reads CSWVAGDQETQYF. The covered CDR3 bases are TGCAGTTGGGTAGCGGGGGACCAAGAGACC. The chain couples TRBV20-1 to TRBJ2-5; 9 nucleotides line up with TRBD2. The read comes to an end 3 residues before the CDR3 does, leaving the germline J gene to fill in the end. This CDR3 spans 13 amino acids. Germline V gives CDR1 DFQATT, CDR2 SNEGSKA (reference sequence). With V trimmed by 8 bases and J by 0 bases, 4 bases remained unmatched.

Details on this clone: The CDR3 is cut off 3 residues early in the read; its end comes from the germline J gene. The gene calls are TRBV11-3 and TRBJ2-1, with D possibly matching TRBD2 (6 bases). The CDR3 is 15 residues long. The V gene's germline CDR1 is SGHNT and CDR2 YENEEA. V lost 1 base to trimming and J lost 5 bases, with 12 bases between them. The sequenced part of the CDR3 DNA is TGTGCCAGCAGCTTAGCTGGGACTGCTGACAATGAG. Translated, it gives CASSLAGTADNE. The entire CDR3 is CASSLAGTADNEQFF. Based on the CDR3 plus reference TRBV11-3 and TRBJ2-1, the full variable domain is EAGVVQSPRYKIIEKKQPVAFWCNPISGHNTLYWYLQNLGQGPELLIRYENEEAVDDSQLPKDRFSAERLKGVDSTLKIQPAELGDSAVYLCASSLAGTADNEQFFGPGTRLTVL.